This T cell receptor beta chain emerged from a study of T-cell memory formation after mild COVID-19. Study-level information: There were largely donor-specific TCR clusters.

5'RACE with constant-segment primers built TCRalpha and TCRbeta cDNA libraries with UMIs. TCRdb ran MiXCR on the 5' RACE reads and lists one entry per CDR3 protein. The repertoire has 270,000 or so distinct CDR3 sequences, 18% of them found once; the top ten carry approximately 22%. Deletions cut 0 bases from V and 0 bases from J, with 10 bases between. The germline CDR1 and CDR2 sequences are MGHRA and YSYEKL. CDR3 length: 16 amino acids. Many counts were recorded for this clonotype. The sequence was obtained from a man between 18 and 35 years old who had mild COVID-19 (a few samples of this study predate the infection). Cell type and time point are not known. Sequenced material: PBMCs or a T cell subset sorted from them (not recorded which). This sequence joins TRBV4-1 and TRBJ2-3; D is possibly TRBD2 (6 bases). DNA for the CDR3: TGCGCCAGCAGCCAAGAGCGGGGCCCGAGCACAGATACGCAGTATTTT. Its translation: CASSQERGPSTDTQYF.